This TCR beta chain is from a study of blood T cell repertoires in COVID-19. This clone was seen a handful of times. Assay: immunoSEQ multiplex PCR; the TCRdb copy retains only in-frame clones and omits some. In the table there are under 200,000 clones, more than 85% of which are singletons. Germline V lookup: CDR1 GTSNPN, CDR2 SVGIG (reference sequence). The ends lost 4 bases at V and 5 bases at J; junction bases unmatched: 8. This CDR3 contains 13 residues. This clonotype was sampled from a man between 65 and 85 years old with active or convalescent COVID-19. Sequencing was carried out using peripheral blood. This chain connects TRBV30 to TRBJ2-7, with 7 positions matching TRBD1. The CDR3 region has the DNA TGTGCCTGGAACCCGACAGGGTGGGACGAGCAGTACTTC. It codes for CAWNPTGWDEQYF.